Listed below are T cell receptor beta chains from one sample, sequenced in a study of blood T cell repertoires in COVID-19. The method was immunoSEQ multiplex PCR; TCRdb's version includes in-frame clones alone and lacks a portion of them. The profile shows around 170,000 clones, approximately 82% of them singletons. The sample was peripheral blood. Source of these receptors: a man between 65 and 85 years old who had recovered from COVID-19. The CDR3 runs from the conserved cysteine through the conserved F or W. D genes are given only for firm matches. For some rows the clone size is stated as once, few or many, or as a class when expanded; others skip it.

TRBJ2-3 | TRBD2 | TRBV5-1 | NA | TGCGCCAGCAGCCATGGACTAGCGGGAGGTGGGGTCAGCACAGATACGCAGTATTTT | CASSHGLAGGGVSTDTQYF
TRBJ2-1 | TRBD2 | TRBV6-2/TRBV6-3 | once | TGTGCCAGCAGTGGCGACACTAGCGGGAGGATTGATAATGAGCAGTTCTTC | CASSGDTSGRIDNEQFF
TRBJ2-2 | NA | TRBV5-4 | NA | TGTGCCAGCAGCTTGGGGGGCAACACCGGGGAGCTGTTTTTT | CASSLGGNTGELFF
TRBJ2-5 | TRBD1 | TRBV7-2 | NA | TGTGCCAGCAGCTCAGGACAGGGGGGAGAGACCCAGTACTTC | CASSSGQGGETQYF
TRBJ2-7 | TRBD2 | TRBV6-5 | NA | TGTGCCCGGGGGGGGGAGGTCGAGCAGTACTTC | CARGGEVEQYF
TRBJ2-2 | NA | TRBV7-9 | NA | TGTGCCAGCAGCCCCCGGGTCTTGAACACCGGGGAGCTGTTTTTT | CASSPRVLNTGELFF
TRBJ1-5 | NA | TRBV7-9 | NA | TGTGCCAGCAGCTTTACAGATAGCAATCAGCCCCAGCATTTT | CASSFTDSNQPQHF
TRBJ2-1 | TRBD1 | TRBV7-2 | few | TGTGCCAGCACCCAGGGGACAGGCCGTACGGGTAATGAGCAGTTCTTC | CASTQGTGRTGNEQFF
TRBJ2-1 | TRBD2 | TRBV4-1 | NA | TGCGCCAGCAGCCAAGAAGGGACTAGCGGGAGTGTAGAGCAGTTCTTC | CASSQEGTSGSVEQFF
TRBJ1-2 | NA | TRBV7-9 | many | TGTGCCAGCAGCGACGGAGGACGGGGGAGAGACTATGGCTACACCTTC | CASSDGGRGRDYGYTF
TRBJ1-2 | TRBD1 | TRBV28 | NA | TGTGCCAGCAGTTATCCGGGACAGGGGGACTACACCTTC | CASSYPGQGDYTF
TRBJ2-3 | TRBD2 | TRBV4-3 | NA | TGCGCCAGCAGCCAAGAAATTGGCGTACTAGCGGGGTCAGATACGCAGTATTTT | CASSQEIGVLAGSDTQYF
TRBJ1-2 | TRBD1 | TRBV6-5 | NA | TGTGCCAGCACAGGGACAGGGGTATATGGCTACACCTTC | CASTGTGVYGYTF
TRBJ1-3 | NA | TRBV29-1 | NA | TGCAGCGTTGCTACTGGAAACACCATATATTTT | CSVATGNTIYF
TRBJ2-5 | NA | TRBV5-1 | NA | TGCGCCAGCAGTCTAGGACTTCCCATAGAGACCCAGTACTTC | CASSLGLPIETQYF
TRBJ1-5 | NA | TRBV2 | few | TGTGCCAGCAGTTTAGGGAGGGGGATGAATCAGCCCCAGCATTTT | CASSLGRGMNQPQHF
TRBJ2-1 | NA | TRBV9 | NA | TGTGCCAGCAGCGTATCCGGGGAGGTCTACAATGAGCAGTTCTTC | CASSVSGEVYNEQFF
TRBJ2-1 | TRBD1 | TRBV9 | NA | TGTGCCAGCAGCTCACCCTCGCCGTGGACAGGGCAAACCTACAATGAGCAGTTCTTC | CASSSPSPWTGQTYNEQFF
TRBJ1-1 | TRBD1 | TRBV5-4 | few | TGTGCCAGCAGCTCGACAGGGGTTCCAACTGAAGCTTTCTTT | CASSSTGVPTEAFF
TRBJ1-2 | NA | TRBV5-4 | NA | TGTGCCAGCAGCTTGGAAGGGGGGGATCTTTATGGCTACACCTTC | CASSLEGGDLYGYTF
TRBJ1-6 | TRBD1 | TRBV5-4 | NA | TGTGCCAGCAGCTCGCCGGGACAGGGCTTGGAGTCACCCCTCCACTTT | CASSSPGQGLESPLHF
TRBJ1-2 | NA | TRBV6-5 | NA | TGTGCCAGCAGTAATACAGAGAACTATGGCTACACCTTC | CASSNTENYGYTF
TRBJ2-2 | TRBD2 | TRBV27 | NA | TGTGCCAGCAGTTTCCGAGCGGGAGTCTCGTTAGGTACCGGGGAGCTGTTTTTT | CASSFRAGVSLGTGELFF
TRBJ2-2 | TRBD1 | TRBV5-1 | NA | TGCGCCACAATGCAGGGGGTAGACACCGGGGAGCTGTTTTTT | CATMQGVDTGELFF
TRBJ1-1 | TRBD1 | TRBV18 | NA | TGTGCCAGCTCACCACCGACAGGGAGAAGGGCTGAAGCTTTCTTT | CASSPPTGRRAEAFF
TRBJ2-1 | TRBD2 | TRBV28 | NA | TGTGCCAGCAGCGGGACTAGCGGGAGCTATGAGCAGTTCTTC | CASSGTSGSYEQFF
TRBJ1-6 | NA | TRBV6-1 | NA | TGTGCCAGCAGTGAATTGGTACAAAGTAATTCACCCCTCCACTTT | CASSELVQSNSPLHF
TRBJ1-1 | NA | TRBV12-3/TRBV12-4 | NA | TGTGCCAGCAGATCAGGGGTTAACACTGAAGCTTTCTTT | CASRSGVNTEAFF
TRBJ2-2 | TRBD2 | TRBV2 | NA | TGTGCCAGCAGTGGGACTAGCGAGAACACCGGGGAGCTGTTTTTT | CASSGTSENTGELFF
TRBJ1-2 | TRBD1 | TRBV24-1 | NA | TGTGCCACCAGTGCCGGGACAGGGGGCTTTGGCTACACCTTC | CATSAGTGGFGYTF
TRBJ2-7 | TRBD2 | TRBV28 | NA | TGTGCCACCTGGACTAGCGGGAGTCAGTACGAGCAGTACTTC | CATWTSGSQYEQYF
TRBJ2-4 | TRBD1 | TRBV27 | NA | TGTGCCACCAGGGACAGGGTGACCAAAAACATTCAGTACTTC | CATRDRVTKNIQYF
TRBJ1-1 | NA | TRBV27 | NA | TGTGCCAGCAGTTCCGCGACAGGAGCGGTTTCAGCTTTCTTT | CASSSATGAVSAFF
TRBJ2-3 | TRBD2 | TRBV6-6 | once | TGTGCCAGCAGTTACTTGGGGGAGGGCGGCACAGATACGCAGTATTTT | CASSYLGEGGTDTQYF